The 27 T cell receptor beta chains reported below all come from one sample, sequenced in a study of blood T cell repertoires in COVID-19. Method: immunoSEQ multiplex PCR; TCRdb's copy keeps in-frame clones and lacks some. The sample lists some 200,000 clones, nearly 85% occurring once. The sample consisted of peripheral blood. The receptors shown here come from a woman younger than 45 with COVID-19, enrolled during active disease.

To note about this clone: In the same sample, other DNA sequences code for this CDR3. The chain combines TRBV6-1 with TRBJ1-5, with unresolved D. CDR1 MNHNS and CDR2 SASEGT come from the germline V gene. The ends were cut back, 0 bases at V and 4 bases at J, with 4 bases in the middle. The CDR3 runs 13 residues. In DNA form, the CDR3 reads TGTGCCAGCAGTGAAGCGAGGAATCAGCCCCAGCATTTT. It codes for CASSEARNQPQHF.

The chain uses TRBV6-5 and TRBJ1-1; weak D call: TRBD1 (5 bases). The CDR3 contains 13 residues. Trimming took off 5 bases at V and 5 bases at J, with 12 bases between the two ends. Germline CDR1 MNHEY, CDR2 SVGAGI. The CDR3 DNA reads as TGTGCCAGCAGTCTTAACGCAGGGACTGAAGCTTTCTTT. As protein: CASSLNAGTEAFF.

The chain recombines TRBV27 with TRBJ2-7, with TRBD2 as a possible D gene (7 bases). Per germline, CDR1 MNHEY and CDR2 SMNVEV (reference sequence). V was trimmed by 4 bases and J by 7 bases, leaving 17 bases between them. The CDR3 is 14 residues long. DNA of the CDR3: TGTGCCAGCAGTTCAAGGGGGGGGCCTAGGGAGCAGTACTTC. It translates to CASSSRGGPREQYF.

The chain is built from TRBV5-1 and TRBJ1-1, with TRBD1 as a possible D gene (6 bases). The CDR3 is 16 residues long. From germline, CDR1 is SGHRS and CDR2 YFSETQ. The V and J ends lost 4 bases and 1 base respectively, with 17 bases between them. The CDR3, as DNA: TGCGCCAGCAGCCAGACTGATACAGGGCAGAACACTGAAGCTTTCTTT. This sequence encodes CASSQTDTGQNTEAFF.

The chain has TRBV30 and TRBJ1-5; D is possibly TRBD1 (5 bases). V lost 0 bases, J lost 3 bases, and 12 bases lay in between. The CDR3 is made up of 15 amino acids. CDR1 GTSNPN and CDR2 SVGIG come from the germline V gene (reference sequence). The CDR3 loop reads CAWSVFAGSNQPQHF. CDR3 DNA sequence: TGTGCCTGGAGTGTATTCGCAGGGTCCAATCAGCCCCAGCATTTT. The full variable domain, completed using reference TRBV30 and TRBJ1-5, is SQTIHQWPATLVQPVGSPLSLECTVEGTSNPNLYWYRQAAGRGLQLLFYSVGIGQISSEVPQNLSASRPQDRQFILSSKKLLLSDSGFYLCAWSVFAGSNQPQHFGDGTRLSIL.

The V call is TRBV15, the J call TRBJ1-1; D not certain. Deletions cut 0 bases from V and 6 bases from J, with 17 bases between. CDR1 is LNHNV and CDR2 is YYDKDF in the germline V gene (reference sequence). The CDR3 contains 16 residues. CDR3 DNA sequence: TGTGCCACCAGCAGAGATCCCGGGTTCGTCGAGGCTGAAGCTTTCTTT. This sequence encodes CATSRDPGFVEAEAFF.

This chain joins TRBV7-9 and TRBJ1-6; 11 bases agree with TRBD1. This CDR3 region has 17 residues. Germline trimming cut 4 bases from V and 9 bases from J; bases unmatched to any gene: 11. Per the germline V gene, CDR1 is SEHNR and CDR2 is FQNEAQ (reference sequence). The DNA of the CDR3 is TGTGCCAGCAGCTCCACCGGGACAGGGGGAAATTTTTCACCCCTCCACTTT. Its protein is CASSSTGTGGNFSPLHF. The full variable domain, with the rest looked up from reference TRBV7-9 and TRBJ1-6, is DTGVSQNPRHKITKRGQNVTFRCDPISEHNRLYWYRQTLGQGPEFLTYFQNEAQLEKSRLLSDRFSAERPKGSFSTLEIQRTEQGDSAMYLCASSSTGTGGNFSPLHFGNGTRLTVT.

The CDR3 protein is CASSYLQGTSNQPQHF. Written as DNA, the CDR3 is TGTGCCAGCAGTTACTTACAGGGCACGAGCAATCAGCCCCAGCATTTT. The chain has TRBV6-5 and TRBJ1-5; weak D call: TRBD1 (6 bases). The CDR3 runs to 16 residues. CDR1 MNHEY and CDR2 SVGAGI come from the germline V gene. Trimming cost V 1 base and J 1 base, with 11 bases left between them.

The J gene is TRBJ2-1, the V gene TRBV25-1; 10 positions agree with TRBD1. V lost 3 bases and J lost 7; bases outside the gene matches: 9. The CDR3 is 16 residues long. Germline V CDR1 and CDR2: MGHDK, SYGVNS. In nucleotides, the CDR3 is TGTGCCAGCAGTGAGGCGGGACAGGGGACGAAGAATGAGCAGTTCTTC. Translating it yields CASSEAGQGTKNEQFF.

The V call is TRBV27, the J call TRBJ1-6; no clear D gene. This CDR3 is built from 14 residues. Trimming removed 4 bases at V and 0 bases at J, with 4 bases between. Per germline, CDR1 MNHEY and CDR2 SMNVEV (reference sequence). CDR3 region: CASSWSSYNSPLHF. CDR3 coding DNA: TGTGCCAGCAGTTGGAGCTCCTATAATTCACCCCTCCACTTT.

In this sample, this clone turned up once. The chain is built from TRBV27 and TRBJ2-2; D is unresolved. Trimming took off 2 bases at V and 1 base at J, with 5 bases between the two ends. This CDR3 contains 14 residues. The germline CDR1 and CDR2 sequences are MNHEY and SMNVEV (reference sequence). CDR3 DNA sequence: TGTGCCAGCAGTTTAGTCCAGAACACCGGGGAGCTGTTTTTT. Translating it yields CASSLVQNTGELFF.

This clone was picked up a small number of times. This chain joins TRBV19 and TRBJ2-7; 8 bases agree with TRBD1. In germline, CDR1 is LNHDA, CDR2 SQIVND (reference sequence). Trimming took 5 bases from V and 6 from J; bases not matched to a gene: 9. The CDR3 runs to 14 residues. This chain's CDR3 is CASSRTGRSGEQYF. The DNA for the CDR3 is TGTGCCAGTAGTCGGACAGGGAGGTCAGGCGAGCAGTACTTC.

This chain uses TRBV15 with TRBJ2-7, with 7 bases aligning to TRBD1. The germline V gene has CDR1 LNHNV and CDR2 YYDKDF (reference sequence). CDR3 length: 14 amino acids. J was trimmed by 4 bases and V by 4 bases; bases with no gene match: 7. The CDR3 loop is CATSTGQAKYEQYF. The CDR3 nucleotides are TGTGCCACCAGCACCGGACAGGCGAAATACGAGCAGTACTTC.

V usage is TRBV4-3 and J usage is TRBJ2-7; 9 positions match TRBD2. Germline V gives CDR1 LGHNA, CDR2 YSLEER. The CDR3 has 14 residues. Germline trimming cut 3 bases from V and 6 bases from J; bases unmatched to any gene: 6. As DNA, the CDR3 is TGCGCCAGCAGCCAGTTAGCGGGAGTGGGCGAGCAGTACTTC. Translation: CASSQLAGVGEQYF.

This sequence joins TRBV3-1 (or the pseudogene TRBV3-2) and TRBJ2-2; TRBD2 agrees at 12 bases. CDR3 length equals 19 residues. Germline V gene data show CDR1 as LGHDT and CDR2 as YNNKEL (reference sequence). Trimming took 0 bases from V and 4 from J; bases not matched to a gene: 9. The CDR3 DNA follows: TGTGCCAGCAGCCAAGAACAACTGGGACTAGCGGGCCGCACCGGGGAGCTGTTTTTT. Its protein product is CASSQEQLGLAGRTGELFF.

A single count supports this clone. The chain links TRBV7-2 to TRBJ1-6; 8 nucleotides align to TRBD1. CDR1 and CDR2 (germline): SGHTA, FQGNSA. CDR3 length: 16 amino acids. V shed 5 bases, J shed 9 bases, and the junction held 12 bases outside the gene matches. CDR3 sequence reads: CASSSDAGGSGSPLHF. In DNA form, the CDR3 reads TGTGCCAGCAGCAGTGACGCAGGGGGCTCGGGTTCACCCCTCCACTTT. Complete variable domain (other parts from reference TRBV7-2 and TRBJ1-6): GAGVSQSPSNKVTEKGKDVELRCDPISGHTALYWYRQSLGQGLEFLIYFQGNSAPDKSGLPSDRFSAERTGGSVSTLTIQRTQQEDSAVYLCASSSDAGGSGSPLHFGNGTRLTVT.

The J gene is TRBJ2-1, the V gene TRBV24-1, with 10 bases lining up with TRBD2. V shed 7 bases, J shed 7 bases, and the junction held 6 bases outside the gene matches. CDR1 and CDR2 from the germline V gene are KGHDR and SFDVKD. This CDR3 region has 14 residues. The CDR3 nucleotides read TGTGCCACCAGCCCTAGCGGGAGTAGGAATGAGCAGTTCTTC. This translates into CATSPSGSRNEQFF.

This chain uses TRBV2 with TRBJ2-1; TRBD2 matches 13 bases. The germline V gene has CDR1 SNHLY and CDR2 FYNNEI. With 8 bases clipped from V and 6 bases from J, the junction kept 7 bases outside the gene matches. CDR3 length: 15 residues. The CDR3 loop reads CASCSTSGGGNEQFF. The CDR3, as DNA: TGTGCCAGCTGTTCCACTAGCGGGGGGGGCAATGAGCAGTTCTTC.

This chain links TRBV5-5 with TRBJ2-3; D is unclear. V lost 4 bases and J lost 2, with 5 bases in between. CDR1 and CDR2 (germline): SGHKS, YYEKEE (reference sequence). The CDR3 totals 12 residues. In nucleotides, the CDR3 is TGTGCCAGCAGCCCCTCCACAGATACGCAGTATTTT. Translating it yields CASSPSTDTQYF. Full variable domain (remainder filled in from reference TRBV5-5 and TRBJ2-3): DAGVTQSPTHLIKTRGQQVTLRCSPISGHKSVSWYQQVLGQGPQFIFQYYEKEERGRGNFPDRFSARQFPNYSSELNVNALLLGDSALYLCASSPSTDTQYFGPGTRLTVL.

The CDR3 region is CASSVAPGDEAFF. CDR3 DNA sequence: TGTGCCAGCAGCGTAGCCCCAGGGGATGAAGCTTTCTTT. The gene calls are TRBV9 and TRBJ1-1; possible D gene TRBD1, 6 bases. Per the germline V gene, CDR1 is SGDLS and CDR2 is YYNGEE. V shed 0 bases and J shed 7 bases, with 10 bases lying between them. This CDR3 comprises 13 residues.

V gene TRBV5-1 combines with J gene TRBJ2-5; D perhaps matches TRBD2 (5 bases). The V end lost 4 bases, the J end lost 7 bases, and 23 bases lay between the germline ends. The CDR3 length is 16 residues. Germline V lookup: CDR1 SGHRS, CDR2 YFSETQ. This CDR3 reads CASSPPDRDGPGTQYF. The CDR3, as DNA: TGCGCCAGCAGCCCACCGGACCGGGATGGTCCTGGGACCCAGTACTTC.

This chain connects TRBV20-1 to TRBJ1-1; D possibly corresponds to TRBD1 (5 bases). Germline V gives CDR1 DFQATT, CDR2 SNEGSKA (reference sequence). CDR3 length: 12 residues. Trimming cost V 6 bases and J 1 base, with 9 bases left between them. The CDR3 bases are TGCAGTGCCAGTGACAGGAACACTGAAGCTTTCTTT. This translates into CSASDRNTEAFF.

V usage is TRBV15 and J usage is TRBJ2-3; 13 nucleotides align to TRBD2. Per the germline V gene, CDR1 is LNHNV and CDR2 is YYDKDF (reference sequence). V gave up 5 bases and J gave up 4 bases; unmatched junction bases: 3. The CDR3 has 15 amino acids. The CDR3 DNA follows: TGTGCCACCAGCTTCGGACTAGCGGGAGCAGATACGCAGTATTTT. Translation: CATSFGLAGADTQYF.

The rearrangement links TRBV2 to TRBJ2-5; 7 bases map to TRBD2. The CDR3 loop spans 13 amino acids. Germline V gives CDR1 SNHLY, CDR2 FYNNEI. V trimming: 7 bases; J trimming: 5 bases; junction bases outside the gene matches: 7. The CDR3 loop is CASKLGEGETQYF. The CDR3 DNA reads as TGTGCCAGCAAACTAGGGGAGGGGGAGACCCAGTACTTC.

This chain uses TRBV9 with TRBJ2-2; maybe TRBD2 (5 bases). V lost 1 base to trimming and J lost 4 bases, with 8 bases between them. Germline lookup yields CDR1 SGDLS and CDR2 YYNGEE. The CDR3 runs 14 residues. The CDR3 sequence is CASSVTGSTGELFF. For the CDR3, the DNA is TGTGCCAGCAGCGTAACGGGGTCCACCGGGGAGCTGTTTTTT.

This clone was seen ten or more times. The chain carries TRBV10-3 and TRBJ2-1; 9 bases fit TRBD1. J was trimmed by 5 bases and V by 6 bases; bases with no gene match: 8. Per the germline V gene, CDR1 is ENHRY and CDR2 is SYGVKD. This CDR3 comprises 15 residues. As DNA, the CDR3 is TGTGCCATCAGGGCCCGGGACAGGGACAACAATGAGCAGTTCTTC. It yields the protein CAIRARDRDNNEQFF.

The rearrangement uses TRBV6-2 or TRBV6-3 and TRBJ2-3; D unclear. The CDR3 has 16 amino acids. The V end lost 2 bases, the J end lost 2 bases, and 14 bases lay between the germline ends. Germline values: CDR1 MNHEY, CDR2 SVGEGT. The CDR3 coding sequence is TGTGCCAGCAGTTACCCCCTAAACCCTTCCACAGATACGCAGTATTTT. It translates to CASSYPLNPSTDTQYF.